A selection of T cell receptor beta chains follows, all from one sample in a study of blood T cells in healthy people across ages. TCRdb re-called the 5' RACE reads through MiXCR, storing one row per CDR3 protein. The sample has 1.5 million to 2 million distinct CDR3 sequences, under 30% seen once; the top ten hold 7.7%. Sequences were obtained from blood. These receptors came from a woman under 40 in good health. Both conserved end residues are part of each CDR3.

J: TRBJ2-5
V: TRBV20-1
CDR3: CSARSRWGRMQETQYF

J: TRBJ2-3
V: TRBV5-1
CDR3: CASSFGDVRGTDTQYF

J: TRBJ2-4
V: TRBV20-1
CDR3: CSAREVAGYNEQYF

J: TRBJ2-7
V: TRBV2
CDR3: CTSSLRQGASYEQYF

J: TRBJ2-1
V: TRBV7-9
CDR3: CASSSWQGAGINEQFF

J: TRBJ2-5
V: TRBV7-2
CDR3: CASSLAGRGGGETQYF

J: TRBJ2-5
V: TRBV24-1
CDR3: CATSETGLRETQYF

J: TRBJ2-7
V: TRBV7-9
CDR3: CASSDMAQYF

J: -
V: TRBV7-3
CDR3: CASSFVGDPYNEQYF

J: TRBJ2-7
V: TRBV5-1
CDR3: CASSLLGTGYHEQYF

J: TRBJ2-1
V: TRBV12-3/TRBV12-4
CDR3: CASSRQGIDNEQFF

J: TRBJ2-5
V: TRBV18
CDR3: CASSPGGGEEYF

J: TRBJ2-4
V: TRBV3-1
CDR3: CAGKSGGRKNIQYF

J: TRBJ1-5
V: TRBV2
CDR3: CASRGQLSNQPQHF

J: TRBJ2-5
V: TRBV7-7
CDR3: CASSLGTSSQTQYF

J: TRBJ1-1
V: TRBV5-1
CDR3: CASSASFGDREAFF

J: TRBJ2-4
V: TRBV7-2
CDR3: CASSSLEVARHLNF

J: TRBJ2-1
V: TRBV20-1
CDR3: CSARDGGKGVYNEQFF

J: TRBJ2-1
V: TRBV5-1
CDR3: CASSQRRLARDNEQFF

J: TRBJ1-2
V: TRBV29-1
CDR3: CSVEGEDYGYTF

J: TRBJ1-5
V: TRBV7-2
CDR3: CASSLGGGRGQGAGPQHF

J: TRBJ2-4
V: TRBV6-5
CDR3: CASSYSSSGLAKNIQYF

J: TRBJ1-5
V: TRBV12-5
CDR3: CASALALGRMSNQPQHF

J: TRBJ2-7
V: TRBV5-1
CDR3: CASSLFGDEQYF

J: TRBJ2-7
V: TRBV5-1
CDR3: CASSSASGVRSYEQYF

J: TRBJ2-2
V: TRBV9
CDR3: CASSAQQGPNTGELFF

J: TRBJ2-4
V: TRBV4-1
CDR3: CASSQGFGEEQYF

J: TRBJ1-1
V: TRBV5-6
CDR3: CSSSQGAGTYTEAFF

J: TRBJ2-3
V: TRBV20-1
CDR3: CSAQEGAPDTQYF

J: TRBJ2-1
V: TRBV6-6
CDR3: CASSTSSGGATNEQFF

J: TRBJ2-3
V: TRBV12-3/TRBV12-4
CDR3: CATSSGRAVSTDTQYF

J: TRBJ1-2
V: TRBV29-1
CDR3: CSVEREWYGYTF

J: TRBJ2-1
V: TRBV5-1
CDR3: CASSTDNIGHEQFF

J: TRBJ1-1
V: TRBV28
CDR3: CASRDTLNTEAFF

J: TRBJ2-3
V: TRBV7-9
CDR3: CASSTGQGGADTQYF

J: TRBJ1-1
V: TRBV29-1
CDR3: CSVRGRDTEAFF

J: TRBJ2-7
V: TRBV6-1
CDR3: CASRRDGTSGFYEQYF

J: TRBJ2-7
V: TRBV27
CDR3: CASGKWDRIYEQYF

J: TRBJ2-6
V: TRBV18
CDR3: CASSPPFDGANVLTF

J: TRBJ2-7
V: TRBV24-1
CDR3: CATSDSLINEQYF

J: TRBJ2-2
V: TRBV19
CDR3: CGLWGSGELFF

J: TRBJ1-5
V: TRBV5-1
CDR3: CASRPGTENQPQHF

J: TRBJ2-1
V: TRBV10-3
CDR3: CAIRRVGGDEQFF